This entry features one T cell receptor beta chain sequence. The entry originates in a study of T cells after yellow fever vaccination. One entry per CDR3 protein results from TCRdb running MiXCR on the 5' RACE reads. The sample includes approximately 580,000 distinct CDR3 sequences, roughly 17% of them seen just once. Trimming took 1 base from V and 4 from J, leaving 16 bases between them. This CDR3 has 16 residues. Germline V CDR1 and CDR2: SGHDN, FVKESK. This receptor was taken from a young man who received the YFV17D yellow fever vaccine. The sequences come from PBMCs, collected 5 to 6 days after the first yellow fever vaccination. V usage is TRBV14 and J usage is TRBJ2-5; D perhaps matches TRBD2 (5 bases). This chain's CDR3 is CASSQGGQLTSETQYF. The CDR3 region has the DNA TGTGCCAGCAGCCAAGGCGGGCAGCTGACCTCAGAGACCCAGTACTTC. Complete variable domain (other parts from reference TRBV14 and TRBJ2-5): EAGVTQFPSHSVIEKGQTVTLRCDPISGHDNLYWYRRVMGKEIKFLLHFVKESKQDESGMPNNRFLAERTGGTYSTLKVQPAELEDSGVYFCASSQGGQLTSETQYFGPGTRLLVL.